One sample yielded the 21 T cell receptor beta chains listed below, sequenced in a study of T-cell reconstitution after alpha-beta-depleted transplantation in children. Unique molecular identifiers were built into the TCRbeta library. TCRdb re-derived calls from the PCR reads in MiXCR, one entry per CDR3 protein. The table shows about 580,000 distinct CDR3 sequences, with under 30% occurring only once. The source material was PBMCs, mostly from graft donor cells, sampled 360 days after TCRalphabeta/CD19-depleted stem cell transplant. These receptors were taken from a boy in the first two years of life who had a stem cell transplant for acute myeloid leukemia, so the T cells may come from the graft donor.

The chain carries TRBV6-1 and TRBJ1-2, with D unresolved. Trimming took 5 bases from V and 4 from J, leaving 17 bases between them. From germline, CDR1 is MNHNS and CDR2 SASEGT. The CDR3 loop spans 15 amino acids. The CDR3 DNA reads TGTGCCAGCAGTAAATACGCGGGATCTCCCTATGGCTACACCTTC. Translated: CASSKYAGSPYGYTF.

The chain has TRBV7-8 and TRBJ2-5; 7 nucleotides line up with TRBD1. The V and J ends lost 4 bases and 1 base, in that order; junction bases with no gene match: 18. The length of the CDR3 is 19 residues. Germline loops: CDR1 SGHVS, CDR2 FQNEAQ. As DNA, the CDR3 is TGTGCCAGCAGCTCGCCTCAAACGGGGACAGTAATCCCCCAAGAGACCCAGTACTTC. The encoded protein is CASSSPQTGTVIPQETQYF.

The V call is TRBV27, the J call TRBJ2-7; D unresolved. The germline V gene encodes CDR1 MNHEY and CDR2 SMNVEV (reference sequence). V lost 2 bases to trimming and J lost 3 bases, with 11 bases between them. The CDR3 spans 14 residues. The CDR3 reads CASSLNGEGYEQYV. CDR3 nucleotide sequence: TGTGCCAGCAGTTTAAATGGTGAAGGCTACGAGCAGTACGTC.

In this sample, this clonotype turned up many times. This sequence joins TRBV7-2 and TRBJ2-3; a weak D match, TRBD1 (5 bases). The germline V gene has CDR1 SGHTA and CDR2 FQGNSA. The CDR3 is made up of 16 amino acids. Trimming stripped 4 bases from V and 0 bases from J, with 14 bases between. CDR3 coding DNA: TGTGCCAGCAGCTCTACAGGAATCACTAGCACAGATACGCAGTATTTT. Residues: CASSSTGITSTDTQYF.

CDR3 loop: CASSLTTPLAGGPVGGELFF. The CDR3 DNA reads TGTGCCAGCAGCTTAACGACCCCACTAGCGGGGGGGCCCGTTGGCGGGGAGCTGTTTTTT. V and J are TRBV7-3 and TRBJ2-2, with 13 bases lining up with TRBD2. The germline V gene has CDR1 SGHTA and CDR2 FQGTGA. The CDR3 has 20 amino acids. The trim removed 0 bases at V and 7 bases at J, leaving 14 bases unmatched.

At least ten counts were recorded for this clonotype. The V gene is TRBV12-3 or TRBV12-4, the J gene TRBJ1-3; no clear D. This CDR3 has 17 amino acids. With 6 bases removed from V and 1 base from J, the gap between germline ends came to 19 bases. CDR3 sequence reads: CASRPGRWGSSGNTIYF. The CDR3 DNA sequence: TGTGCCAGCAGACCGGGCCGATGGGGTTCGTCTGGAAACACCATATATTTT.

The rearrangement links TRBV12-3 or TRBV12-4 to TRBJ1-2; D may be TRBD1 (6 bases). This CDR3 is 15 amino acids long. The V end was cut by 8 bases, the J end by 0 bases, with 16 bases between. CDR3 nucleotide sequence: TGTGCCAGCCGTGGCAGGGGAAAGACTAACTATGGCTACACCTTC. This sequence encodes CASRGRGKTNYGYTF.

In its sample, this clonotype was seen a few times. This chain connects TRBV20-1 to TRBJ2-3, with 11 bases matching TRBD2. The CDR3 is made up of 14 amino acids. After removal of 7 bases from V and 6 bases from J, the junction contained 9 bases not matched to a gene. From germline, CDR1 is DFQATT and CDR2 SNEGSKA (reference sequence). CDR3 DNA: TGCAGTGTGAATAGCGGGGGGGCCCTTGATACGCAGTATTTT. The encoded protein is CSVNSGGALDTQYF.

The genes are TRBV21-1 and TRBJ1-2. TRBV21-1 is a pseudogene locus. The CDR3 has 14 amino acids. CDR3 sequence (DNA): TGTGCCAGCAGCTCGCTCACAAGGTCGCATGGCTACACCTTC. Its translation: CASSSLTRSHGYTF.

This clonotype was seen more than once but under ten times. The chain joins TRBV6-1 to TRBJ2-2, with D uncertain. The V gene's germline CDR1 is MNHNS and CDR2 SASEGT. V shed 6 bases and J shed 4 bases, with 12 bases lying between them. CDR3 size: 14 residues. CDR3 nucleotide sequence: TGTGCCAGCAGCCCCCCCCACAGCACCGGGGAGCTGTTTTTT. Encoded protein: CASSPPHSTGELFF.

This clonotype showed up just a few times. The genes are TRBV11-2 and TRBJ2-5; 8 bases are a match to TRBD1. The germline V gene encodes CDR1 SGHAT and CDR2 FQNNGV. The ends lost 6 bases at V and 1 base at J; junction bases unmatched: 10. CDR3 length: 16 residues. CDR3 protein: CASSPRGTGTQETQYF. The CDR3 DNA sequence: TGTGCCAGCAGTCCCCGGGGGACAGGCACCCAAGAGACCCAGTACTTC.

The chain couples TRBV15 to TRBJ2-5; D ambiguous. V lost 0 bases to trimming and J lost 0 bases, with 5 bases between them. The CDR3 consists of 14 residues. Germline CDR1 and CDR2: LNHNV and YYDKDF (reference sequence). CDR3 nucleotide sequence: TGTGCCACCAGCAGAGATGCGTACCAAGAGACCCAGTACTTC. Translated, it gives CATSRDAYQETQYF.

The chain employs TRBV6-2 or TRBV6-3 and TRBJ2-5; D is unclear. The CDR3 runs 14 residues. V was trimmed by 2 bases and J by 2 bases, leaving 9 bases between them. Germline lookup yields CDR1 MNHEY and CDR2 SVGEGT. In DNA, the CDR3 is TGTGCCAGCAGTTACGGCCGCTTGCAAGAGACCCAGTACTTC. This sequence encodes CASSYGRLQETQYF.

Ten or more counts support this clonotype. The rearrangement uses TRBV27 and TRBJ2-5, with 8 bases matching TRBD1. The CDR3 contains 17 residues. Trimming took 2 bases from V and 1 from J; bases not matched to a gene: 9. CDR1 and CDR2 (germline): MNHEY, SMNVEV (reference sequence). The CDR3 reads CASSLKVPGGLQETQYF. The CDR3 coding sequence is TGTGCCAGCAGTTTAAAGGTCCCAGGGGGCCTCCAAGAGACCCAGTACTTC.

This clonotype was seen a few times. This rearrangement joins TRBV27 to TRBJ2-5; unclear D gene. V lost 6 bases to trimming and J lost 0 bases, with 11 bases between them. CDR3 length: 14 residues. From germline, CDR1 is MNHEY and CDR2 SMNVEV (reference sequence). CDR3 in amino acids: CASSKTWYQETQYF. The CDR3 DNA sequence: TGTGCCAGCAGCAAGACGTGGTACCAAGAGACCCAGTACTTC.

Many counts were recorded for this clonotype. This chain connects TRBV20-1 to TRBJ2-1; either TRBD1 or TRBD2 may supply D (6 bases each). V was pared by 0 bases and J by 4 bases, with 16 bases between. The CDR3 length is 16 residues. From germline, CDR1 is DFQATT and CDR2 SNEGSKA (reference sequence). The CDR3 spells CSARDYGRGLYNEQFF. The CDR3 DNA reads TGCAGTGCTAGAGATTATGGCAGGGGACTTTACAATGAGCAGTTCTTC.

V usage is TRBV6-1 and J usage is TRBJ2-3; 8 positions match TRBD2. This CDR3 has 13 residues. J gave up 2 bases and V 6 bases, and 1 base lay outside the gene matches. CDR1 is MNHNS and CDR2 is SASEGT in the germline V gene. This chain's CDR3 is CASRGLVTDTQYF. The DNA for the CDR3 is TGTGCCAGCAGGGGACTAGTCACAGATACGCAGTATTTT.

This clonotype has just a few counts. The V gene is TRBV6-5, the J gene TRBJ2-3; D tentatively reads TRBD1 or TRBD2 (6 bases each). This CDR3 has 16 amino acids. CDR1 and CDR2 (germline): MNHEY, SVGAGI. Deletions cut 0 bases from V and 4 bases from J, with 14 bases between. The CDR3, as DNA: TGTGCCAGCAGTTACTCGAAAGGGGGGCTGGCAGATACGCAGTATTTT. It is translated as CASSYSKGGLADTQYF.

This clonotype came up a few times. V gene TRBV10-3 combines with J gene TRBJ1-2; no reliable D call. V was trimmed by 4 bases and J by 1 base, leaving 4 bases between them. Germline assignment: CDR1 ENHRY and CDR2 SYGVKD. The CDR3 loop spans 12 amino acids. Here the CDR3 reads CAISGDNYGYTF. CDR3 nucleotides: TGTGCCATCAGTGGAGATAACTATGGCTACACCTTC.

This clonotype was observed a few times. The V gene is TRBV7-6, the J gene TRBJ2-7, with D perhaps matching TRBD2 (5 bases). This CDR3 has 12 amino acids. Trimming removed 4 bases from V and 6 bases from J, with 10 bases in between. Germline assignment: CDR1 SGHVS and CDR2 FNYEAQ. The CDR3 DNA reads TGTGCCAGCAGCTCGCCGGCGGGCGAGCAGTACTTC. Protein: CASSSPAGEQYF.

The chain links TRBV6-5 to TRBJ2-3; 9 bases fit TRBD1. The CDR3 spans 18 residues. The junction had 11 bases not matched to a gene; V was cut back by 2 bases and J by 2 bases. Germline V gene sequence: CDR1 MNHEY, CDR2 SVGAGI. The CDR3 bases are TGTGCCAGCAGTTACGTACCACCGGGACAGGGCGACACAGATACGCAGTATTTT. Translating gives CASSYVPPGQGDTDTQYF.